A selection of T cell receptor beta chains follows, all from one sample in a study of post-analysis software for immune sequencing data. TCRdb reprocessed the PCR reads with MiXCR, giving one entry per CDR3 protein. Of roughly 870,000 distinct CDR3 sequences in the sample, about 53% were seen once. Material: blood. The receptors come from a girl aged 10 to 17 with multiple sclerosis. The CDR3 runs from the conserved cysteine through the conserved F or W. D genes are given only for firm matches. Size is stated for part of the rows, as once, few or many counts, or as a class when the clone is expanded.

>TRBJ1-5|TRBV21-1|NA|NA
TGTAAAAGCAATCAGCCCCAGCATTTT
CKSNQPQHF
>TRBJ2-7|TRBV11-2|NA|NA
TGTGCCAGCAGCTTTCGGGGCAGGTCATATAACCAGGGGCACGAGCAGTACTTC
CASSFRGRSYNQGHEQYF
>TRBJ2-1|TRBV20-1|NA|NA
TGCAGTGCCCAACAGGGAGGGGGGGGCTACAATGAGCAGTTCTTC
CSAQQGGGGYNEQFF
>TRBJ2-3|TRBV29-1|TRBD1|NA
TGCAGCGTTGACCGGACAGGTCAGAGTGATACGCAGTATTTT
CSVDRTGQSDTQYF
>TRBJ2-7|TRBV27|TRBD1|NA
TGTGCCAGCAGTTCCGGGACAGGGGGCGACCCCTACGAGCAGTACTTC
CASSSGTGGDPYEQYF
>TRBJ2-1|TRBV15|NA|few
TGTGCCACCAGCAGAGATTTAGGGACAACAAAGGGAGAGCAGTTCTTC
CATSRDLGTTKGEQFF
>TRBJ1-6|TRBV18|NA|few
TGTGCCAGCTCACCTAAAACCCCGGACGGGAATTCACCCCTCCACTTT
CASSPKTPDGNSPLHF
>TRBJ2-1|TRBV29-1|NA|many
TGCAGCGTTGCGAACAATGAGCAGTTCTTC
CSVANNEQFF
>TRBJ1-4|TRBV7-9|TRBD1|NA
TGTGCCAGCAGCATCCTGACAGGGAAGGATGAAAAACTGTTTTTT
CASSILTGKDEKLFF
>TRBJ2-7|TRBV7-9|NA|NA
TGTGCCAGCAGCCCCTTTCTCTTGGGAGACGAGCAGTACTTC
CASSPFLLGDEQYF
>TRBJ2-1|TRBV11-2|TRBD2|NA
TGTGCCAGCAGCTCCGGGACAGGACTAGCGGGTTACAATGAGCAGTTCTTC
CASSSGTGLAGYNEQFF
>TRBJ2-5|TRBV4-1|NA|few
TGCGCCAGCAGCCAAGGATGGACAGCTCAAGAGACCCAGTACTTC
CASSQGWTAQETQYF
>TRBJ2-1|TRBV20-1|NA|few
TGCAGTGCGGACGTGCCGAACAATGAGCAGTTCTTC
CSADVPNNEQFF
>TRBJ2-3|TRBV10-3|NA|NA
TGTGCCACCACTAGTAGCACAGATACGCAGTATTTT
CATTSSTDTQYF
>TRBJ2-7|TRBV5-6|TRBD1|NA
TGTGCCAGCAGCCCTCTGACAGGGGAGAACTACGAGCAGTACTTC
CASSPLTGENYEQYF
>TRBJ2-7|TRBV29-1|NA|few
TGCAGCGTTGAAGCCGTTAACTACGAGCAGTACTTC
CSVEAVNYEQYF
>TRBJ1-5|TRBV3-1|NA|NA
TGTGCCAGCAGCCAGGGACACATGTATAGCAATCAGCCCCAGCATTTT
CASSQGHMYSNQPQHF
>TRBJ2-3|TRBV21-1|NA|NA
TGTGCCAGCCCCGGGACGAGTATCACCGTCACAGATACGCAGTATTTT
CASPGTSITVTDTQYF
>TRBJ2-5|TRBV6-6|NA|few
TGTGCCAGCAGCTACTTGGACAGTGCAGGAGAGCAGTACTTC
CASSYLDSAGEQYF
>TRBJ1-1|TRBV29-1|TRBD1|NA
TGCAGCGCCCCCGGACAGGGGTCTGAAGCTTTCTTT
CSAPGQGSEAFF
>TRBJ1-2|TRBV5-1|TRBD1|NA
TGCGCCAGCAGTCAGGACAGGGTGAGCTATGGCTACACCTTC
CASSQDRVSYGYTF
>TRBJ2-7|TRBV20-1|TRBD1|NA
TGCGGTGCTAGATGGGACAGGGAATACGAGCAGTACTTC
CGARWDREYEQYF
>TRBJ2-1|TRBV2|NA|NA
TGTGCCAGCACCGGGAAATACAATGAGCAGTTCTTC
CASTGKYNEQFF
>TRBJ1-2|TRBV6-1|TRBD1|few
TGTGCCAGCAGTGAGGGAGCCTCGACAGGGGATGGCTACACCTTC
CASSEGASTGDGYTF
>TRBJ2-3|TRBV7-8|TRBD2|few
TGTGCCAGCAGAAGGCGGCCCGGGACTAGGGGACACGGCACAGATACGCAGTATTTT
CASRRRPGTRGHGTDTQYF
>TRBJ2-4|TRBV13|NA|NA
TGTGCCAGCAGCGGGAACAGGGAAGGAAACATAAGAGCCAAAAACATTCAGTACTTC
CASSGNREGNIRAKNIQYF
>TRBJ2-1|TRBV20-1|TRBD2|NA
TGCAGTGCTAGAGATCCGGGGGGGTTCAATGAGCAGTTCTTC
CSARDPGGFNEQFF
>TRBJ2-3|TRBV29-1|NA|few
TGCAGCGTTGCGGGACTTCGGGATACGCAGTATTTT
CSVAGLRDTQYF
>TRBJ2-5|TRBV7-3|TRBD2|NA
TGTGCCAGCAGCGAAAATGGGGCTAGCGGGCCACAAGAGACCCAGTACTTC
CASSENGASGPQETQYF
>TRBJ2-1|TRBV2|TRBD2|NA
TGTGCCAGCAGTGAAGCCCGACTAGCGGGGGACCCCTCTGTGCAGTTCTTC
CASSEARLAGDPSVQFF
>TRBJ1-1|TRBV6-1|NA|many
TGTGCCAGCAGCCTGACGGGGGGCGCTGAAGCTTTCTTT
CASSLTGGAEAFF
>TRBJ2-1|TRBV6-5|NA|NA
TGTGCCAGCAGTTTGAGACTAGTTTCCTACAATGAGCAGTTCTTC
CASSLRLVSYNEQFF
>TRBJ1-4|TRBV5-1|NA|few
TGCGCCAGTCGTACGGCTCTCAATGAAAAACTGTTTTTT
CASRTALNEKLFF
>TRBJ2-7|TRBV20-1|TRBD1|NA
TGCAGTGCTGAGGCCCAGGGACAGGGTTTTTTAGACGAGCAGTACTTC
CSAEAQGQGFLDEQYF
>TRBJ1-5|TRBV20-1|NA|once
TGCAGTGCTCAGGGCCTTTATAGCAATCAGCCCCAGCATTTT
CSAQGLYSNQPQHF
>TRBJ1-2|TRBV20-1|NA|NA
TGCAGTGCTAGTACCCCACCGCTTGGTAACTATGGCTACACCTTC
CSASTPPLGNYGYTF
>TRBJ1-5|TRBV20-1|NA|few
TGCAGTGCTAGAGGGCGGGGGAATCAGCCCCAGCATTTT
CSARGRGNQPQHF
>TRBJ2-3|TRBV5-1|TRBD1|NA
TGCGCCAGCAGCTCGGGACAGGGTGGAGGCACAGATACGCAGTATTTT
CASSSGQGGGTDTQYF
>TRBJ2-5|TRBV6-5|TRBD1|NA
TGTGCCAGCAGTTACGGGACAGGGCAAGAGGCCCAGTACTTC
CASSYGTGQEAQYF
>TRBJ1-2|TRBV12-3/TRBV12-4|NA|NA
TGTGCCAGCAGTTTACGGAATACCGTCAGCTACACCTTC
CASSLRNTVSYTF
>TRBJ2-1|TRBV5-1|TRBD2|NA
TGCGCCAGCAGCTTGGTCGGGACTAGCGGGAGTTCCTACAATGAGCAGTTCTTC
CASSLVGTSGSSYNEQFF
>TRBJ2-1|TRBV20-1|TRBD1|NA
TGCAGTGGGCCAAGACAGGGGGCATCAAATGAGCAGTTCTTC
CSGPRQGASNEQFF
>TRBJ1-2|TRBV29-1|NA|NA
TGCAGCGTATTGGAGGGCTACACCTTC
CSVLEGYTF
>TRBJ2-1|TRBV20-1|TRBD2|NA
TGCAGTGCTAGAGATCGAGCGGGGGAGCAGTTCTTC
CSARDRAGEQFF
>TRBJ2-5|TRBV29-1|TRBD1|NA
TGCAGCGTTCGCAGGGGGGAGACCCAGTACTTC
CSVRRGETQYF
>TRBJ2-3|TRBV6-5|TRBD2|once
TGTGCCAGCAGCCCCGCAACCGGGAGGGGAAATGGTAGGCAGTATTTT
CASSPATGRGNGRQYF
>TRBJ2-1|TRBV7-3|NA|NA
TGTGCCAGCAGCTTAATAGGCGGGACGGGTGGTTACAATGAGCAGTTCTTC
CASSLIGGTGGYNEQFF
>TRBJ2-2|TRBV29-1|NA|NA
TGCAGCGTTGAAGGCGCCAGGGGCTCCGGGGAGCTGTTTTTT
CSVEGARGSGELFF
>TRBJ2-3|TRBV14|NA|NA
TGTGCCAGCAGCCAAGATTACAGGCGCACAGATACGCAGTATTTT
CASSQDYRRTDTQYF
>TRBJ2-4|TRBV3-1|TRBD1|few
TGTGCCAGCAGCCGCAGGGACAGGGGTTGGGAGCAGTACTTC
CASSRRDRGWEQYF
>TRBJ1-1|TRBV12-3/TRBV12-4|NA|NA
TGTGCCAGCAGTTTAGGTCCCCCAGGGAAGAACACTGAAGCTTTCTTT
CASSLGPPGKNTEAFF
>TRBJ2-5|TRBV5-1|NA|NA
TGCGCCAGCAGCTACGACCAGCGAGAGCAGTACTTC
CASSYDQREQYF
>TRBJ2-7|TRBV6-1|TRBD1|NA
TGTGCCAGCAGTGAAATATGGGACAGGGAAAATTACGAGCAGTACTTC
CASSEIWDRENYEQYF
>TRBJ2-5|TRBV6-5|TRBD2|few
TGTGCCAGCAGTTTCGACCGACTAGCGGGAGCGGTAGAGACCCAGTACTTC
CASSFDRLAGAVETQYF
>TRBJ2-1|TRBV20-1|NA|NA
TGCAGTGCCAACGGGTTAGACTACAATGAGCAGTTCTTC
CSANGLDYNEQFF